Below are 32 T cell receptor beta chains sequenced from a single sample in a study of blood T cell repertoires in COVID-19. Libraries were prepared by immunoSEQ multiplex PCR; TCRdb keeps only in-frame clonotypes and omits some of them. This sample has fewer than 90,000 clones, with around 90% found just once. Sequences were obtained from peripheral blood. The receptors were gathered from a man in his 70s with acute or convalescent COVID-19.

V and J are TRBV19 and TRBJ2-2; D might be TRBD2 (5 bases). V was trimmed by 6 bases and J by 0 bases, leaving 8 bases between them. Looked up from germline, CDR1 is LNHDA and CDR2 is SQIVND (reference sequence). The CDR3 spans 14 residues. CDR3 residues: CASSDGTNTGELFF. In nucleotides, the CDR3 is TGTGCCAGTAGCGACGGGACGAACACCGGGGAGCTGTTTTTT.

The CDR3 protein is CASSPDRISGNTIYF. CDR3 nucleotides: TGTGCCAGCTCACCAGACAGGATCTCTGGAAACACCATATATTTT. This rearrangement joins TRBV18 to TRBJ1-3; maybe TRBD1 (6 bases). The length of the CDR3 is 15 residues. CDR1 and CDR2 from the germline V gene are KGHSH and LQKENI. The germline V and J ends were trimmed by 2 bases and 0 bases, with 8 bases remaining between them.

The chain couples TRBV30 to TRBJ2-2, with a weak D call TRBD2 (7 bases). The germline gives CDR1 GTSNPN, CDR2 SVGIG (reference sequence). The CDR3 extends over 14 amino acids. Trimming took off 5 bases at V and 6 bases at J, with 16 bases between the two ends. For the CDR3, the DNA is TGTGCCTGGCTCAAGAGGGGGGGCGCCGGGGAGCTGTTTTTT. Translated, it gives CAWLKRGGAGELFF.

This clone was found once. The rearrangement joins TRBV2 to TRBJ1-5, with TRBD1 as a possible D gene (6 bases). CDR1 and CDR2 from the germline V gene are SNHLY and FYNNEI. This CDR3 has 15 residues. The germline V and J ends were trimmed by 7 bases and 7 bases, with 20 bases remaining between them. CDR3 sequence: CASTEETGREQPQHF. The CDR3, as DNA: TGTGCCAGCACCGAGGAGACAGGTCGGGAACAGCCCCAGCATTTT.

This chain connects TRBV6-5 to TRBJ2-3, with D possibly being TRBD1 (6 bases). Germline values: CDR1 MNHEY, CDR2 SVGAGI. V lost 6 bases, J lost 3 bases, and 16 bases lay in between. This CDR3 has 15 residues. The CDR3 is CASRPGHLRTDTQYF. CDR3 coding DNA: TGTGCCAGCAGACCGGGACATTTAAGGACAGATACGCAGTATTTT.

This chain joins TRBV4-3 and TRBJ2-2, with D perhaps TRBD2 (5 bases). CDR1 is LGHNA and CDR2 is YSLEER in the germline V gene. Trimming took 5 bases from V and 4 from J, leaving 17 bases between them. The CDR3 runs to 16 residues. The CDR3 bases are TGCGCCAGCAGCGCATCTCGGGGATGGGGCACCGGGGAGCTGTTTTTT. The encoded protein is CASSASRGWGTGELFF.

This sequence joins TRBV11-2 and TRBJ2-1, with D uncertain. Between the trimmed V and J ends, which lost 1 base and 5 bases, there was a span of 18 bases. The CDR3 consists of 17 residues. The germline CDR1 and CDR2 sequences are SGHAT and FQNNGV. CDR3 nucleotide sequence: TGTGCCAGCAGCTTAGCCTTCAGAACCTCGTCAAACAATGAGCAGTTCTTC. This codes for CASSLAFRTSSNNEQFF.

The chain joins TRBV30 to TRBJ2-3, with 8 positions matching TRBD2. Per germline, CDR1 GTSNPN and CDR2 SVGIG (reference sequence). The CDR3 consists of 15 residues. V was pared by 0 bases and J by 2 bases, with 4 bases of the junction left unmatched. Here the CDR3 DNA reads TGTGCCTGGAGTGTCGCTAGCGGGCACACAGATACGCAGTATTTT. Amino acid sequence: CAWSVASGHTDTQYF.

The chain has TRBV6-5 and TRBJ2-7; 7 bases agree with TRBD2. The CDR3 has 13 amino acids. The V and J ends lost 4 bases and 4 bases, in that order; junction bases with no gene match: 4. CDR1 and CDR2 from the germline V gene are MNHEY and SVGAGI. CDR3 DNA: TGTGCCAGCAGTTTACAGCGGGATTACGAGCAGTACTTC. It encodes CASSLQRDYEQYF.

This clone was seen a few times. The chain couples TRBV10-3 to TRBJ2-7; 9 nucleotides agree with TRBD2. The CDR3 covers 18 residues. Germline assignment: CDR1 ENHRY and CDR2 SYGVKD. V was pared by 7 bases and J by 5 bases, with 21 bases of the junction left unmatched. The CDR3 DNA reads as TGTGCCATCATCACGGGACTAGCCCCTCGCACCCCTCTTAACGAGCAGTACTTC. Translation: CAIITGLAPRTPLNEQYF.

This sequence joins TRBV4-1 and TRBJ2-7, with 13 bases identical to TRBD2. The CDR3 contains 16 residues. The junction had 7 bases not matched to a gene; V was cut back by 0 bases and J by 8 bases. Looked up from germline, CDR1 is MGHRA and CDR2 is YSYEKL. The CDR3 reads CASSQDPGLAGVKQYF. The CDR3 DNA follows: TGCGCCAGCAGCCAAGATCCAGGACTAGCGGGAGTCAAGCAGTACTTC.

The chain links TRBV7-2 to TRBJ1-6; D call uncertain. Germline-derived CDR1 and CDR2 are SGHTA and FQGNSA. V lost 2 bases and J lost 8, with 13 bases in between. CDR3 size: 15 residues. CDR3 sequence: CASSLRITGDSPLHF. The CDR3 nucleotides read TGTGCCAGCAGCTTAAGGATAACCGGGGATTCACCCCTCCACTTT.

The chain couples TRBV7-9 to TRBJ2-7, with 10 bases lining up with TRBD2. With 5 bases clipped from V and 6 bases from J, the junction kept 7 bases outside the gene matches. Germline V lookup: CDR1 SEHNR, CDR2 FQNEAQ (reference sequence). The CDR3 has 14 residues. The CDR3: CASSGWLAGAEQYF. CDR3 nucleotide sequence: TGTGCCAGCAGCGGATGGCTAGCGGGAGCCGAGCAGTACTTC. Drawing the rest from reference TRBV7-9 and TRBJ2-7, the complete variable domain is DTGVSQNPRHKITKRGQNVTFRCDPISEHNRLYWYRQTLGQGPEFLTYFQNEAQLEKSRLLSDRFSAERPKGSFSTLEIQRTEQGDSAMYLCASSGWLAGAEQYFGPGTRLTVT.

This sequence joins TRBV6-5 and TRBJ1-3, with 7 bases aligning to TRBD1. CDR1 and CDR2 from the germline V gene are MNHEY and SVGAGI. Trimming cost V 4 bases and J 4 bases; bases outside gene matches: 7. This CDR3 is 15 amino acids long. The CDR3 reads CASSLEGAVGNTIYF. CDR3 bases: TGTGCCAGCAGTTTGGAGGGGGCGGTGGGAAACACCATATATTTT.

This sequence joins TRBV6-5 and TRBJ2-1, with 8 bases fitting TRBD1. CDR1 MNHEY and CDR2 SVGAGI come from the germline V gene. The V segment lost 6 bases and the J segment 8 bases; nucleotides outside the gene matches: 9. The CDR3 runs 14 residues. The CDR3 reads CASSSDRGSYEQFF. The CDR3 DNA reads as TGTGCCAGCAGCTCCGACAGGGGTAGTTATGAGCAGTTCTTC.

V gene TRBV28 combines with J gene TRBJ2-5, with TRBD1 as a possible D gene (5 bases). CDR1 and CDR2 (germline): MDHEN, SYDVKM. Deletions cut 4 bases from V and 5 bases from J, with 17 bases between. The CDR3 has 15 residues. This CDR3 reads CASSSPSQGRETQYF. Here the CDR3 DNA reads TGTGCCAGCAGTTCCCCCTCCCAGGGCCGTGAGACCCAGTACTTC.

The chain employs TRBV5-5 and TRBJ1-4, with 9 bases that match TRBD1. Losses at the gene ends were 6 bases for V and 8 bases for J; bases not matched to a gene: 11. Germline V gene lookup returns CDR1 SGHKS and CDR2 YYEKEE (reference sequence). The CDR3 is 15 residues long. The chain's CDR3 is CASTSGQGRVEKLFF. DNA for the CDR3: TGTGCCAGCACCAGTGGACAGGGGCGGGTGGAAAAACTGTTTTTT.

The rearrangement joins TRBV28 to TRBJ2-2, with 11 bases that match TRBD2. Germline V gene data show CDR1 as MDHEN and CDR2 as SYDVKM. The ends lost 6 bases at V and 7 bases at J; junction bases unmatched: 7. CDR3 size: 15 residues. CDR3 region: CASSPRTSGYGELFF. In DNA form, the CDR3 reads TGTGCCAGCAGCCCTCGGACTAGCGGGTACGGGGAGCTGTTTTTT.

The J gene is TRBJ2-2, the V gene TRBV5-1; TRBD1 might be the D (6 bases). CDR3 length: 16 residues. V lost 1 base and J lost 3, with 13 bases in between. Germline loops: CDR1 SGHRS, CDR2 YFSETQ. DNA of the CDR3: TGCGCCAGCAGCTTGACAGGGTTAGGAGACACCGGGGAGCTGTTTTTT. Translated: CASSLTGLGDTGELFF.

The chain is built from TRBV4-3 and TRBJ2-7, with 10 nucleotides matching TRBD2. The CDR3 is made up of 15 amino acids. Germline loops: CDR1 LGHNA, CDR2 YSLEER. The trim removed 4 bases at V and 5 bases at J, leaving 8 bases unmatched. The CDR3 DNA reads TGCGCCAGCAGCCGAAAACTAGCGGGGATCAACGAGCAGTACTTC. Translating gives CASSRKLAGINEQYF.

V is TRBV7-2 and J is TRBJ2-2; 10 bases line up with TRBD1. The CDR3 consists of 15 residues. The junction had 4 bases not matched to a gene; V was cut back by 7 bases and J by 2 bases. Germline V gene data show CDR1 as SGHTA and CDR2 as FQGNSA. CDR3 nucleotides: TGTGCCAGCACCCGGGACAGGGGAAACACCGGGGAGCTGTTTTTT. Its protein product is CASTRDRGNTGELFF.

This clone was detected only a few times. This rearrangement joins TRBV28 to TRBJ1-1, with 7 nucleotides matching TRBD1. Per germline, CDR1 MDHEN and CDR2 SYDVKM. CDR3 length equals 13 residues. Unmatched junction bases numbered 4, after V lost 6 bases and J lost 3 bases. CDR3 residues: CASRDRAYTEAFF. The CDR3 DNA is TGTGCCAGCAGAGACAGGGCGTACACTGAAGCTTTCTTT.

This CDR3 is CASSSWTGGSTEAFF. Written as DNA, the CDR3 is TGTGCCAGCTCATCCTGGACAGGGGGGAGCACTGAAGCTTTCTTT. The chain carries TRBV18 and TRBJ1-1; 10 bases are a match to TRBD1. Germline CDR1 reads KGHSH; CDR2 reads LQKENI. This CDR3 has 15 amino acids. Trimming at V came to 5 bases and at J to 4 bases, leaving 7 bases not matched to a gene.

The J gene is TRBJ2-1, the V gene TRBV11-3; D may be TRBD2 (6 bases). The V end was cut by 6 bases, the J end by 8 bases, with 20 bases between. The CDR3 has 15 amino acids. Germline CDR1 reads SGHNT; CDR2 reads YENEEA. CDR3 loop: CASSPGGAGKDEQFF. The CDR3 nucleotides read TGTGCCAGCAGTCCCGGGGGAGCGGGTAAAGATGAGCAGTTCTTC.

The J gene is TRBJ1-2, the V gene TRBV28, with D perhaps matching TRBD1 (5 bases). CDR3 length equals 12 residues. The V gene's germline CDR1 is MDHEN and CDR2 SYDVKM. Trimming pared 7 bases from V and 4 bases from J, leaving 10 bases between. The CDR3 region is CASTQGFYGYTF. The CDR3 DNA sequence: TGTGCCAGCACCCAGGGATTCTATGGCTACACCTTC.

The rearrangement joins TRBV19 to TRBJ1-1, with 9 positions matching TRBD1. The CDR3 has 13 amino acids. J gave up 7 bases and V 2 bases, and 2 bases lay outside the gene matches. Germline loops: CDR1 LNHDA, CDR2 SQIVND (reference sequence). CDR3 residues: CASSITGGGEAFF. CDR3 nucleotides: TGTGCCAGTAGTATAACAGGGGGCGGTGAAGCTTTCTTT.

In DNA form, the CDR3 reads TGCGCCAGCAGCCACGCCGGGACAGGAATGGAGCAGTACTTC. It encodes CASSHAGTGMEQYF. The V call is TRBV4-1, the J call TRBJ2-7, with 8 bases lining up with TRBD1. V was clipped by 3 bases and J by 7 bases; unmatched bases: 8. The CDR3 totals 14 residues. CDR1 and CDR2 from the germline V gene are MGHRA and YSYEKL.

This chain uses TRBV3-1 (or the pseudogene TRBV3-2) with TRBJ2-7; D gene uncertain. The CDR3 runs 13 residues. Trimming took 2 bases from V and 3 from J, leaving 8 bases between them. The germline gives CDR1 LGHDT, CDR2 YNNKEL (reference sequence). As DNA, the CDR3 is TGTGCCAGCAGCCAACTCCGCGGCTACGAGCAGTACTTC. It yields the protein CASSQLRGYEQYF.

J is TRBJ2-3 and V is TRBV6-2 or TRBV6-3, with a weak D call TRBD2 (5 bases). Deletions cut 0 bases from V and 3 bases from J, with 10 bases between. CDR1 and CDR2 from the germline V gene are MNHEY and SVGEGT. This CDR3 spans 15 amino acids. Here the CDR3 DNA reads TGTGCCAGCAGTTACTCGAGCGGTCGGACAGATACGCAGTATTTT. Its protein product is CASSYSSGRTDTQYF.

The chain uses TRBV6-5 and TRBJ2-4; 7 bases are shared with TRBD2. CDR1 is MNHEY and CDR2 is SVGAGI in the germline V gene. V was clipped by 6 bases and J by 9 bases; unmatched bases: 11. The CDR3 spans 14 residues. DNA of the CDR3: TGTGCCAGCAGACCAGGACTAGAGGTCGGCATTCAGTACTTC. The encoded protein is CASRPGLEVGIQYF.

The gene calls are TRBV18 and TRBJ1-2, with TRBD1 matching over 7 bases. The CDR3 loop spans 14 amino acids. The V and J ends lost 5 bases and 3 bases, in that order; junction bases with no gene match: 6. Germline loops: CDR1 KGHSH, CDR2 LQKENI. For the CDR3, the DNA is TGTGCCAGCTCATCTAAAACAGGGGACTATGGCTACACCTTC. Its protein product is CASSSKTGDYGYTF.

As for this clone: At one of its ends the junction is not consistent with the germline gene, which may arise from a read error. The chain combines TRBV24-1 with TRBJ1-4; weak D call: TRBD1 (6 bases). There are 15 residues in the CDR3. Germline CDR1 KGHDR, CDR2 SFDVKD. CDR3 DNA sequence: TGTGCCACCAGTGAAGCAGGGGCTAAGAATGGAAAACTGTTTTTT. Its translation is CATSEAGAKNGKLFF.